This TCR beta chain was documented in a study of blood T cell repertoires in COVID-19. Only in-frame clones appear in the TCRdb table, and some are missing; sequencing was by immunoSEQ multiplex PCR. In the table there are approximately 250,000 clones, 75% to 90% of which are singletons. The study recruited people aged roughly 18 to 100 years across roughly 25 US areas. CDR1 is MDHEN, CDR2 SYDVKM, per germline. The J segment lost 3 bases and the V segment lost 7 bases, leaving 7 bases of the junction unmatched. CDR3 length equals 15 residues. Sequenced input: PBMCs or T cells enriched from blood (not recorded which). This sequence was found in a woman in her twenties or thirties who had recovered from COVID-19. The chain has TRBV28 and TRBJ1-5; TRBD1 aligns across 9 bases. CDR3 residues: CASIEGDRDNQPQHF. The CDR3 DNA follows: TGTGCCAGCATCGAGGGGGACAGGGACAATCAGCCCCAGCATTTT.